These 30 T cell receptor beta chains were all obtained from the same sample, sequenced in a study of control samples from healthy donors and cancer patients. TCRdb's copy holds only in-frame clones and misses some; the assay was immunoSEQ multiplex PCR. The data show about 120,000 clones, roughly 89% seen once. Sequencing input: blood. The receptors were sampled from a man aged 30 to 39 in good health.

V is TRBV27 and J is TRBJ2-5; TRBD1 aligns across 8 bases. CDR3 length: 14 amino acids. The germline CDR1 and CDR2 sequences are MNHEY and SMNVEV (reference sequence). The junction had 7 bases not matched to a gene; V was cut back by 5 bases and J by 5 bases. The CDR3, as DNA: TGTGCCAGCAGTGTCGACAGGGGTAGGGAGACCCAGTACTTC. Its translation: CASSVDRGRETQYF.

This chain connects TRBV6-6 to TRBJ2-1; weak D call: TRBD1 (6 bases). The length of the CDR3 is 17 residues. CDR1 is MNHNY, CDR2 SVGAGI, per germline (reference sequence). V was trimmed by 5 bases and J by 3 bases, leaving 20 bases between them. The CDR3: CASSPQQGQGIYNEQFF. CDR3 nucleotides: TGTGCCAGCAGTCCCCAGCAGGGGCAGGGAATCTACAATGAGCAGTTCTTC.

This clone has just one count. The chain links TRBV10-2 to TRBJ1-4; D gene unclear. Germline CDR1 reads WSHSY; CDR2 reads SAAADI. Trimming removed 8 bases at V and 1 base at J, with 8 bases between. The CDR3 consists of 13 residues. The CDR3 reads CASCVGTNEKLFF. The CDR3 DNA follows: TGCGCCAGCTGTGTAGGAACTAATGAAAAACTGTTTTTT.

The chain uses TRBV3-1 (or the pseudogene TRBV3-2) and TRBJ1-4; D unclear. With 4 bases removed from V and 0 bases from J, the gap between germline ends came to 15 bases. CDR1 and CDR2 (germline): LGHDT, YNNKEL (reference sequence). The CDR3 has 17 residues. CDR3 coding DNA: TGTGCCAGCAGCCCCCGCGACCGTCAAGCAACTAATGAAAAACTGTTTTTT. It translates to CASSPRDRQATNEKLFF.

The chain recombines TRBV5-6 with TRBJ1-3, with D perhaps matching TRBD1 (6 bases). V lost 0 bases and J 0 bases, leaving 10 bases between the germline ends. The CDR3 length is 16 residues. CDR1 and CDR2 (germline): SGHDT, YYEEEE. CDR3 sequence (DNA): TGTGCCAGCAGCTTGGGAGGGGGTTACTCTGGAAACACCATATATTTT. Translating it yields CASSLGGGYSGNTIYF.

The chain has TRBV19 and TRBJ1-1; no clear D. This CDR3 spans 14 amino acids. Germline values: CDR1 LNHDA, CDR2 SQIVND (reference sequence). V was trimmed by 0 bases and J by 2 bases, leaving 7 bases between them. The CDR3 reads CASSIEMGNTEAFF. The CDR3 DNA reads as TGTGCCAGTAGTATAGAAATGGGCAACACTGAAGCTTTCTTT. The full variable domain, completed using reference TRBV19 and TRBJ1-1, is DGGITQSPKYLFRKEGQNVTLSCEQNLNHDAMYWYRQDPGQGLRLIYYSQIVNDFQKGDIAEGYSVSREKKESFPLTVTSAQKNPTAFYLCASSIEMGNTEAFFGQGTRLTVV.

V and J are TRBV15 and TRBJ2-2, with D perhaps given as TRBD1 or TRBD2 (5 bases each). Germline V lookup: CDR1 LNHNV, CDR2 YYDKDF (reference sequence). The CDR3 loop spans 18 amino acids. Trimming took off 1 base at V and 0 bases at J, with 15 bases between the two ends. CDR3 amino acids: CATSRGDVINANTGELFF. The CDR3 DNA sequence: TGTGCCACCAGCAGAGGGGACGTTATCAACGCGAACACCGGGGAGCTGTTTTTT.

The gene calls are TRBV4-2 and TRBJ1-5; D gene ambiguous. The CDR3 spans 15 residues. The V and J ends lost 4 bases and 0 bases respectively, with 10 bases between them. CDR1 and CDR2 (germline): LGHNA, YNFKEQ. The CDR3 spells CASSLSGDSNQPQHF. The DNA for the CDR3 is TGTGCCAGCAGCCTTTCCGGGGATAGCAATCAGCCCCAGCATTTT.

This chain links TRBV18 with TRBJ1-1; D uncertain. Germline CDR1 is KGHSH and CDR2 is LQKENI. This CDR3 has 14 amino acids. The V end lost 5 bases, the J end lost 2 bases, and 12 bases lay between the germline ends. CDR3 in DNA: TGTGCCAGCTCAGCCGACATCGACAACACTGAAGCTTTCTTT. Residues: CASSADIDNTEAFF.

This sequence joins TRBV20-1 and TRBJ1-5, with D possibly TRBD1 on 5 matching bases. Per germline, CDR1 DFQATT and CDR2 SNEGSKA (reference sequence). This CDR3 region has 13 residues. V dropped 3 bases and J dropped 3 bases, with 9 bases sitting between them. CDR3 bases: TGCAGTGCTAGTTCGGGGGACAATCAGCCCCAGCATTTT. Translated: CSASSGDNQPQHF.

The chain recombines TRBV6-5 with TRBJ1-3; D call uncertain. CDR1 MNHEY and CDR2 SVGAGI come from the germline V gene. This CDR3 has 12 amino acids. V was clipped by 11 bases and J by 0 bases, with 8 bases between them. CDR3 in amino acids: CAGSSSGNTIYF. The DNA for the CDR3 is TGTGCCGGGTCAAGCTCTGGAAACACCATATATTTT.

The V gene is TRBV3-1 (or the pseudogene TRBV3-2), the J gene TRBJ2-7, with D possibly matching TRBD1 (5 bases). Germline V gene sequence: CDR1 LGHDT, CDR2 YNNKEL (reference sequence). Deletions cut 4 bases from V and 6 bases from J, with 19 bases between. The CDR3 has 15 residues. CDR3 residues: CASSLSGRAAGEQYF. Here the CDR3 DNA reads TGTGCCAGCAGCCTCTCGGGCAGGGCCGCCGGCGAGCAGTACTTC.

The chain is built from TRBV3-1 (or the pseudogene TRBV3-2) and TRBJ1-1; D gene unclear. The ends were cut back, 1 base at V and 10 bases at J, with 10 bases in the middle. The germline CDR1 and CDR2 sequences are LGHDT and YNNKEL (reference sequence). This CDR3 is 12 amino acids long. The CDR3 DNA follows: TGTGCCAGCAGCCAAGGCGCGTCAGGAGCTTTCTTT. Amino acids: CASSQGASGAFF.

The chain employs TRBV4-1 and TRBJ1-1, with D tentatively TRBD1 (6 bases). V was pared by 4 bases and J by 5 bases, with 14 bases between. Germline V lookup: CDR1 MGHRA, CDR2 YSYEKL. There are 14 residues in the CDR3. CDR3 sequence (DNA): TGCGCCAGCAGCCTCGACAGGTCTTGGACTGAAGCTTTCTTT. Protein product: CASSLDRSWTEAFF.

This sequence joins TRBV2 and TRBJ2-3; 12 bases agree with TRBD1. V trimming: 6 bases; J trimming: 5 bases; junction bases outside the gene matches: 6. CDR3 length equals 15 residues. Germline V lookup: CDR1 SNHLY, CDR2 FYNNEI. This chain's CDR3 is CASRGTGGWVDTQYF. Here the CDR3 DNA reads TGTGCCAGCAGGGGGACAGGGGGCTGGGTAGATACGCAGTATTTT.

The chain is built from TRBV10-3 and TRBJ2-3, with TRBD1 matching over 7 bases. Trimming took 6 bases from V and 4 from J; bases not matched to a gene: 1. CDR3 length: 12 residues. Germline CDR1 is ENHRY and CDR2 is SYGVKD. The CDR3 spells CAIRTGSDTQYF. CDR3 bases: TGTGCCATCAGGACAGGGTCAGATACGCAGTATTTT.

The V and J genes are TRBV6-5 and TRBJ1-1; a possible D gene is TRBD1 (6 bases). Per germline, CDR1 MNHEY and CDR2 SVGAGI. This CDR3 has 15 residues. V was shortened by 7 bases and J by 0 bases, with 15 bases between the two germline ends. The CDR3 loop is CASTALDRLNTEAFF. In DNA, the CDR3 is TGTGCCAGCACCGCCCTGGACAGACTGAACACTGAAGCTTTCTTT.

The chain recombines TRBV29-1 with TRBJ1-2; possibly TRBD1 for D (5 bases). Between the trimmed V and J ends, which lost 5 bases and 2 bases, there was a span of 18 bases. The CDR3 totals 15 residues. Germline CDR1 and CDR2: SQVTM and ANQGSEA. CDR3 nucleotides: TGCAGCGTTTATTTAACAGGACCAAACAACTATGGCTACACCTTC. It specifies CSVYLTGPNNYGYTF.

The J gene is TRBJ1-2, the V gene TRBV6-1; 8 bases are shared with TRBD1. The CDR3 extends over 15 amino acids. J lost 4 bases, V lost 2 bases, and 6 bases had no gene match. CDR1 and CDR2 from the germline V gene are MNHNS and SASEGT. CDR3 sequence (DNA): TGTGCCAGCAGTGAACAGGGGGCTCGGGTCTATGGCTACACCTTC. Amino acid sequence: CASSEQGARVYGYTF.

This clone was picked up a small number of times. The chain has TRBV15 and TRBJ1-1, with D possibly matching TRBD1 (5 bases). There are 16 residues in the CDR3. V was clipped by 0 bases and J by 5 bases, with 16 bases between them. Germline V gene sequence: CDR1 LNHNV, CDR2 YYDKDF (reference sequence). CDR3 amino acids: CATSRDQGLGGTEAFF. The CDR3 DNA reads as TGTGCCACCAGCAGAGATCAGGGCCTGGGGGGGACTGAAGCTTTCTTT. Full variable domain (remainder filled in from reference TRBV15 and TRBJ1-1): DAMVIQNPRYQVTQFGKPVTLSCSQTLNHNVMYWYQQKSSQAPKLLFHYYDKDFNNEADTPDNFQSRRPNTSFCFLDIRSPGLGDTAMYLCATSRDQGLGGTEAFFGQGTRLTVV.

The rearrangement links TRBV5-1 to TRBJ2-1; D may match TRBD1 or TRBD2 (5 bases each). CDR3 length: 14 amino acids. V lost 0 bases to trimming and J lost 5 bases, with 9 bases between them. Germline values: CDR1 SGHRS, CDR2 YFSETQ. The CDR3 sequence: CASSLGDLNNEQFF. The CDR3 nucleotides are TGCGCCAGCAGCTTGGGGGACCTGAACAATGAGCAGTTCTTC. Full variable domain (outside the CDR3, taken from reference TRBV5-1 and TRBJ2-1): KAGVTQTPRYLIKTRGQQVTLSCSPISGHRSVSWYQQTPGQGLQFLFEYFSETQRNKGNFPGRFSGRQFSNSRSEMNVSTLELGDSALYLCASSLGDLNNEQFFGPGTRLTVL.

This rearrangement joins TRBV2 to TRBJ1-5; D may be TRBD1 (6 bases). Germline-derived CDR1 and CDR2 are SNHLY and FYNNEI. This CDR3 is built from 14 residues. Trimming stripped 5 bases from V and 7 bases from J, with 15 bases between. CDR3 nucleotide sequence: TGTGCCAGCAGTATTTCAGGGGACGGGCAGCCCCAGCATTTT. This translates into CASSISGDGQPQHF.

This chain connects TRBV25-1 to TRBJ1-1; a possible D gene is TRBD1 (5 bases). The CDR3 contains 15 residues. Trimming stripped 6 bases from V and 0 bases from J, with 14 bases between. Germline loops: CDR1 MGHDK, CDR2 SYGVNS. CDR3 nucleotide sequence: TGTGCCAGCAGCGCTAAAGGGGAAATGAACACTGAAGCTTTCTTT. Translated: CASSAKGEMNTEAFF.

This chain connects TRBV2 to TRBJ2-3; TRBD1 is a possible D gene (5 bases). The V gene lost 4 bases and the J gene lost 7 bases, with 18 bases spanning the gap. The CDR3 is 15 amino acids. Germline CDR1 and CDR2: SNHLY and FYNNEI. The CDR3, as DNA: TGTGCCAGCAGTGTTTGGCAGGGCGGATCAAATACGCAGTATTTT. Its translation: CASSVWQGGSNTQYF.

This rearrangement joins TRBV28 to TRBJ1-2; perhaps TRBD1 as D (5 bases). Germline CDR1 reads MDHEN; CDR2 reads SYDVKM. Deletions cut 3 bases from V and 8 bases from J, with 13 bases between. The CDR3 length is 13 residues. The CDR3 bases are TGTGCCAGCAGTTTGGGACCCTCGCGAGGCTACACCTTC. Its translation: CASSLGPSRGYTF.

Of note for this clone: The same CDR3 arises from other DNA sequences in this sample as well. This sequence joins TRBV12-3 or TRBV12-4 and TRBJ1-4, with a possible D match to TRBD1 (5 bases). CDR3 length: 13 residues. With 5 bases removed from V and 5 bases from J, the gap between germline ends came to 9 bases. CDR3 in DNA: TGTGCCAGCAGTCGGGACCGCAATGAAAAACTGTTTTTT. It translates to CASSRDRNEKLFF.

The chain joins TRBV5-1 to TRBJ2-3, with unresolved D. Germline V CDR1 and CDR2: SGHRS, YFSETQ. This CDR3 contains 14 residues. Trimming removed 2 bases from V and 6 bases from J, with 13 bases in between. CDR3 sequence: CASSFLLGSDTQYF. CDR3 in DNA: TGCGCCAGCAGCTTTTTACTGGGTTCCGATACGCAGTATTTT.

This clone was seen only once. The chain couples TRBV6-5 to TRBJ1-3; D is perhaps TRBD1 (5 bases). There are 12 residues in the CDR3. Per the germline V gene, CDR1 is MNHEY and CDR2 is SVGAGI. The germline V and J ends were trimmed by 7 bases and 7 bases, with 11 bases remaining between them. The DNA of the CDR3 is TGTGCCAGCATGCCTGGGGGGAACACCATATATTTT. This gives the protein CASMPGGNTIYF.

The chain has TRBV6-1 and TRBJ1-3; D gene uncertain. CDR3 length: 16 amino acids. The V end was cut by 3 bases, the J end by 3 bases, with 15 bases between. Looked up from germline, CDR1 is MNHNS and CDR2 is SASEGT. CDR3 region: CASSEFRARLGNTIYF. CDR3 sequence (DNA): TGTGCCAGCAGTGAGTTCCGGGCCCGGCTTGGAAACACCATATATTTT.

The rearrangement links TRBV6-2 or TRBV6-3 to TRBJ2-2; D is possibly TRBD1 (7 bases). The V gene's germline CDR1 is MNHEY and CDR2 SVGEGT. V gave up 2 bases and J gave up 2 bases, with 9 bases separating them. This CDR3 is built from 15 residues. The CDR3 sequence is CASSYQGGNTGELFF. In DNA form, the CDR3 reads TGTGCCAGCAGTTACCAGGGGGGAAACACCGGGGAGCTGTTTTTT.